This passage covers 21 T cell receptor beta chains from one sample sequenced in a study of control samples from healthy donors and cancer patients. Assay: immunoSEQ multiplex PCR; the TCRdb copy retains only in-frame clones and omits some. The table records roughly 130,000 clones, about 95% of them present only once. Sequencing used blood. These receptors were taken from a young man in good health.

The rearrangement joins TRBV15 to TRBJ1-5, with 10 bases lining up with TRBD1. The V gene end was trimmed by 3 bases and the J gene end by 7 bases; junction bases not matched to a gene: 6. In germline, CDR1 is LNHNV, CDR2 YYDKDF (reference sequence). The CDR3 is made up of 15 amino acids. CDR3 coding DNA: TGTGCCACCAGCAGGGGGGACAGGGGAGGACAGCCCCAGCATTTT. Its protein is CATSRGDRGGQPQHF.

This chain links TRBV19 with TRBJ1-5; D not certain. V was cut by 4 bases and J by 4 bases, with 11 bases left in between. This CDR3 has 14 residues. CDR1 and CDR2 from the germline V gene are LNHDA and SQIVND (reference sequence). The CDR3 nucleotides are TGTGCCAGTAGTACCCTCCGTGGGAATCAGCCCCAGCATTTT. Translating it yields CASSTLRGNQPQHF.

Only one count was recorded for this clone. The CDR3 here is CAWSLPPGTEAFF. CDR3 sequence (DNA): TGTGCCTGGAGTCTGCCTCCGGGCACTGAAGCTTTCTTT. The chain is built from TRBV30 and TRBJ1-1; D gene ambiguous. This CDR3 has 13 residues. V was trimmed by 2 bases and J by 4 bases, leaving 11 bases between them. Per germline, CDR1 GTSNPN and CDR2 SVGIG (reference sequence).

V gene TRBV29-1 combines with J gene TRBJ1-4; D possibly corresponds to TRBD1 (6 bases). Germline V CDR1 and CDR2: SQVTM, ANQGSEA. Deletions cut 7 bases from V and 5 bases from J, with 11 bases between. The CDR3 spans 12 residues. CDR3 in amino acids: CSARRGNEKLFF. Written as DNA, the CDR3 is TGCAGCGCCCGGAGGGGGAATGAAAAACTGTTTTTT. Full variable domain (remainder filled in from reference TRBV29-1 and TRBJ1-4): SAVISQKPSRDICQRGTSLTIQCQVDSQVTMMFWYRQQPGQSLTLIATANQGSEATYESGFVIDKFPISRPNLTFSTLTVSNMSPEDSSIYLCSARRGNEKLFFGSGTQLSVL.

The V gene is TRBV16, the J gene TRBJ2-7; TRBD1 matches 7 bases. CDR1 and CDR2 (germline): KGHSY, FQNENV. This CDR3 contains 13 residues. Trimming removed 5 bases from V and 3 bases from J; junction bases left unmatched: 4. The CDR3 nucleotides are TGTGCCAGCAGCTACGCAGGGGGCTACGAGCAGTACTTC. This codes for CASSYAGGYEQYF.

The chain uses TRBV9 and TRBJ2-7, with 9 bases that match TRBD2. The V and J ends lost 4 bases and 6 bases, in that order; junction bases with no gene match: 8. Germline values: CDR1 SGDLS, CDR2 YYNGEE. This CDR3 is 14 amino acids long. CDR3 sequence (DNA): TGTGCCAGCAGCCCGCGGGGGGGCCCGGGCGAGCAGTACTTC. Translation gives CASSPRGGPGEQYF. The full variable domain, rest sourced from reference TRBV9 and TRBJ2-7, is DSGVTQTPKHLITATGQRVTLRCSPRSGDLSVYWYQQSLDQGLQFLIQYYNGEERAKGNILERFSAQQFPDLHSELNLSSLELGDSALYFCASSPRGGPGEQYFGPGTRLTVT.

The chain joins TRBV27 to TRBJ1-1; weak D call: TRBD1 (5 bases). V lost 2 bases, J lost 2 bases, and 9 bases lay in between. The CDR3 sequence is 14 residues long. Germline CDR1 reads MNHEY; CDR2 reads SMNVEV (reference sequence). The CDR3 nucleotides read TGTGCCAGCAGTTTAGAACAGGCTAACACTGAAGCTTTCTTT. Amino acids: CASSLEQANTEAFF.

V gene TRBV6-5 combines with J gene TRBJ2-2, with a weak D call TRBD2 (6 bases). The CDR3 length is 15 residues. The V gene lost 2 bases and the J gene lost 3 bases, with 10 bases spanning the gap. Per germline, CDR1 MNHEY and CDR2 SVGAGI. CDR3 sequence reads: CASSYGTVYTGELFF. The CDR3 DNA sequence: TGTGCCAGCAGTTACGGGACTGTCTACACCGGGGAGCTGTTTTTT.

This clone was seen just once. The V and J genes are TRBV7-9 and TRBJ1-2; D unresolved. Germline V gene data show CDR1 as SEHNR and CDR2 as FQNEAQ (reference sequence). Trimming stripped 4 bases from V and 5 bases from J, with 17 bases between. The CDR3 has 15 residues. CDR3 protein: CASSSLQSGRYGYTF. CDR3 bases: TGTGCCAGCAGCTCACTCCAGAGCGGGAGATATGGCTACACCTTC. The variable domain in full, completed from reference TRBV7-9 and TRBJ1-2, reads DTGVSQNPRHKITKRGQNVTFRCDPISEHNRLYWYRQTLGQGPEFLTYFQNEAQLEKSRLLSDRFSAERPKGSFSTLEIQRTEQGDSAMYLCASSSLQSGRYGYTFGSGTRLTVV.

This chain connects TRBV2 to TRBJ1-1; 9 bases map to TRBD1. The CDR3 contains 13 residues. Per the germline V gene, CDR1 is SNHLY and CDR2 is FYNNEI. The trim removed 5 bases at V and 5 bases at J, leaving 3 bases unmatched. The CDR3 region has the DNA TGTGCCAGCAGTCTACAGGGGGCTACTGAAGCTTTCTTT. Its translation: CASSLQGATEAFF.

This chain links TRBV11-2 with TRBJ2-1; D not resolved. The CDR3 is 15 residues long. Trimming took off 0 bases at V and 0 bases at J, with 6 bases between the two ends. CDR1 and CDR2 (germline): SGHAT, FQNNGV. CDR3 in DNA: TGTGCCAGCAGCTTAGACGGAAGCTCCTACAATGAGCAGTTCTTC. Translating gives CASSLDGSSYNEQFF.

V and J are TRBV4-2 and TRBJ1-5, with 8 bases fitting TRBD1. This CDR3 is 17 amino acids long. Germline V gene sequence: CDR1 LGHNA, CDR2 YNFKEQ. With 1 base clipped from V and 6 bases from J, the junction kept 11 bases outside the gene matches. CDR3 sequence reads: CASSQASQGAGGQPQHF. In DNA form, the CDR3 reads TGTGCCAGCAGCCAAGCGTCGCAGGGGGCGGGAGGTCAGCCCCAGCATTTT.

CDR3 coding DNA: TGTGCCAGCTCGCCCACAGGGAATCAGCCCCAGCATTTT. Translating it yields CASSPTGNQPQHF. The J gene is TRBJ1-5, the V gene TRBV18; weak D call: TRBD1 (6 bases). CDR3 size: 13 residues. Trimming stripped 6 bases from V and 4 bases from J, with 10 bases between. The germline CDR1 and CDR2 sequences are KGHSH and LQKENI.

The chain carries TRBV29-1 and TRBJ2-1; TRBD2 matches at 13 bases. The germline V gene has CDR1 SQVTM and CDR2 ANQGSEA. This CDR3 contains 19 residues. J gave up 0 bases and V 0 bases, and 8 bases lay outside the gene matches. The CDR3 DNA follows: TGCAGCGTTGAAGACCCGGGACTAGCGGGATACAACTCCTACAATGAGCAGTTCTTC. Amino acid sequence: CSVEDPGLAGYNSYNEQFF.

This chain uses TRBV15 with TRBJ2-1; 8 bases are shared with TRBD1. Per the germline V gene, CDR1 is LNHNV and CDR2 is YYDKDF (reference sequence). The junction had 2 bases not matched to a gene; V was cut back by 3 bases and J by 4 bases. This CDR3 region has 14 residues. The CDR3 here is CATSRGDRYNEQFF. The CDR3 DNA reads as TGTGCCACCAGCAGGGGGGACAGGTACAATGAGCAGTTCTTC.

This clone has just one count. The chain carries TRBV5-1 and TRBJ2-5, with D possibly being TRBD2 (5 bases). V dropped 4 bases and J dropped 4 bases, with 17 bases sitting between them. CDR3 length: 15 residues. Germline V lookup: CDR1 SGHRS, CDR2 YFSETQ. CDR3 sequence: CASSPGSGSLETQYF. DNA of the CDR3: TGCGCCAGCAGCCCGGGAAGTGGTAGCCTAGAGACCCAGTACTTC.

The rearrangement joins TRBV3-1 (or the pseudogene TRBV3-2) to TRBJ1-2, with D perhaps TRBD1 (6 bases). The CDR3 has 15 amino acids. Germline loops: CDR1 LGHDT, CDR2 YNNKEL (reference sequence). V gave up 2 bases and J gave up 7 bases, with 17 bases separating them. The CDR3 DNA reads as TGTGCCAGCAGCCAATTTAAGGAGGGGGGCGGTGGCTACACCTTC. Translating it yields CASSQFKEGGGGYTF.

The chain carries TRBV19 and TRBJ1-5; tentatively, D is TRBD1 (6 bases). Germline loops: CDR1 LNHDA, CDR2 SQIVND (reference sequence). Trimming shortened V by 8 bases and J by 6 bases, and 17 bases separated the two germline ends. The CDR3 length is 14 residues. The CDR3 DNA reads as TGTGCCAGTGGATATACAGGGTGGGGTCAGCCCCAGCATTTT. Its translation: CASGYTGWGQPQHF. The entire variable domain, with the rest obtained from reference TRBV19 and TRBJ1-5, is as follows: DGGITQSPKYLFRKEGQNVTLSCEQNLNHDAMYWYRQDPGQGLRLIYYSQIVNDFQKGDIAEGYSVSREKKESFPLTVTSAQKNPTAFYLCASGYTGWGQPQHFGDGTRLSIL.

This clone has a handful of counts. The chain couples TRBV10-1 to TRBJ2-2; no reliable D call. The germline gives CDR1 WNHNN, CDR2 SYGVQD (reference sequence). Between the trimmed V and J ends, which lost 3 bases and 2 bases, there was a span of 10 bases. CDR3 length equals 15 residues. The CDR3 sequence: CASSDSVSNTGELFF. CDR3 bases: TGCGCCAGCAGTGATTCGGTCAGCAACACCGGGGAGCTGTTTTTT.

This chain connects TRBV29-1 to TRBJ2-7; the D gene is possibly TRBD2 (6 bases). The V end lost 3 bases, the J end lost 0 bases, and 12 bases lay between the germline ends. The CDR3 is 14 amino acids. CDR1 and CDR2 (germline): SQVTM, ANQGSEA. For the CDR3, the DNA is TGCAGCGTTGATCCGCGGGGCGACTCCTACGAGCAGTACTTC. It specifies CSVDPRGDSYEQYF.

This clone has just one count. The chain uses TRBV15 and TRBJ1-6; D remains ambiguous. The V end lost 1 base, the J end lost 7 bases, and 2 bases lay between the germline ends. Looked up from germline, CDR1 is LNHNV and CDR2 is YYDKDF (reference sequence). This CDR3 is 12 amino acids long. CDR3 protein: CATSRANSPLHF. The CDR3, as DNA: TGTGCCACCAGCAGAGCAAATTCACCCCTCCACTTT.